This T cell receptor (beta chain) was sequenced in a study of blood T cell repertoires in COVID-19. Study-level information: Both acute and convalescent COVID-19 samples were obtained from the United States, Italy and Spain. The analysed material was cDNA or gDNA that came from T cells, B-cell-depleted T cells, or PBMCs.

V was pared by 3 bases and J by 7 bases, with 22 bases between. CDR3 length: 16 residues. Per the germline V gene, CDR1 is MDHEN and CDR2 is SYDVKM. Source study methods: Amplifying reference gene primers gave estimates of nucleated cell counts. Some clones are missing from TCRdb's copy, which holds only in-frame ones; the method was immunoSEQ multiplex PCR. V, J and clone size reflect that table, while D and trimming were determined from the DNA. The sample shows about 110,000 clones, roughly 84% of them seen only once. This receptor was obtained from a human donor in a cohort sampled during active COVID-19. Sequenced: peripheral blood. V gene TRBV28 combines with J gene TRBJ2-7; D is perhaps TRBD2 (7 bases). Written as DNA, the CDR3 is TGTGCCAGCAGTTTGGGGCGGGGGCCGAATGGGAGGGAGCAGTACTTC. This translates into CASSLGRGPNGREQYF. Based on the CDR3 plus reference TRBV28 and TRBJ2-7, the full variable domain is DVKVTQSSRYLVKRTGEKVFLECVQDMDHENMFWYRQDPGLGLRLIYFSYDVKMKEKGDIPEGYSVSREKKERFSLILESASTNQTSMYLCASSLGRGPNGREQYFGPGTRLTVT.